Below, 30 T cell receptor beta chains from the same sample are listed, as sequenced in a study of vaccination effects on CD4 cells after COVID-19. Antigen-specific CD4+ T cells expanded by the ViraFEST assay with viral peptide pools were then sequenced. A roughly ten-day culture period preceded the isolation of CD4+ T cells. Testing of the vaccine recipients showed negative nucleocapsid antibodies and no prior SARS-CoV-2 infection. These receptors lack a known antigen. The method was immunoSEQ multiplex PCR; TCRdb's version includes in-frame clones alone and lacks a portion of them. The sample includes more than 20,000 clones, approximately 71% of them seen just once. Material: CD4+ T cells from PBMCs cultured with HCoV-OC43 spike peptides, obtained before COVID-19 vaccination. Subset in this sample: HCoV-OC43 spike overlapping peptide pool stimulation. Every receptor here comes from a human donor who received a COVID-19 vaccine.

This clone was seen more than once but under ten times. The chain carries TRBV7-9 and TRBJ2-3; D gene uncertain. V was clipped by 2 bases and J by 0 bases, with 0 bases between them. The CDR3 covers 12 residues. Per germline, CDR1 SEHNR and CDR2 FQNEAQ (reference sequence). CDR3 in amino acids: CASSLSTDTQYF. DNA of the CDR3: TGTGCCAGCAGCTTAAGCACAGATACGCAGTATTTT.

V and J are TRBV5-1 and TRBJ2-6; possibly TRBD1 for D (6 bases). Germline V lookup: CDR1 SGHRS, CDR2 YFSETQ. The length of the CDR3 is 16 residues. Trimming removed 6 bases at V and 0 bases at J, with 13 bases between. DNA for the CDR3: TGCGCCAGCACGAGAACAGGGATCTCTGGGGCCAACGTCCTGACTTTC. It translates to CASTRTGISGANVLTF.

This clone showed up just a few times. The chain has TRBV19 and TRBJ1-1; weak D call: TRBD1 (5 bases). Germline lookup yields CDR1 LNHDA and CDR2 SQIVND (reference sequence). The V end was cut by 4 bases, the J end by 10 bases, with 19 bases between. The CDR3 runs 14 residues. This CDR3 reads CASSTDLAGGVAFF. Written as DNA, the CDR3 is TGTGCCAGTAGTACGGACCTTGCTGGGGGTGTAGCTTTCTTT.

The rearrangement links TRBV19 to TRBJ2-5; D unclear. Trimming shortened V by 8 bases and J by 1 base, and 14 bases separated the two germline ends. Germline values: CDR1 LNHDA, CDR2 SQIVND (reference sequence). This CDR3 is 14 amino acids long. DNA for the CDR3: TGTGCCAGTGGGTCCGGGTTTGGCCAAGAGACCCAGTACTTC. Translated: CASGSGFGQETQYF.

The gene calls are TRBV15 and TRBJ1-2; no reliable D call. This CDR3 spans 13 amino acids. Germline V gives CDR1 LNHNV, CDR2 YYDKDF (reference sequence). V lost 3 bases and J 4 bases, leaving 9 bases between the germline ends. The CDR3 loop reads CATSSRDFYGYTF. In DNA, the CDR3 is TGTGCCACCAGCAGCAGAGACTTCTATGGCTACACCTTC.

This sequence joins TRBV19 and TRBJ1-5; D possibly corresponds to TRBD1 (6 bases). Trimming took 3 bases from V and 9 from J, leaving 12 bases between them. CDR3 size: 13 residues. The germline V gene encodes CDR1 LNHDA and CDR2 SQIVND (reference sequence). The CDR3 nucleotides read TGTGCCAGTAGTATTCAGGGGAAGGGGCCCCAGCATTTT. It encodes CASSIQGKGPQHF.

The chain links TRBV3-1 (or the pseudogene TRBV3-2) to TRBJ2-7; TRBD2 aligns across 11 bases. The V segment lost 4 bases and the J segment 5 bases; nucleotides outside the gene matches: 4. The CDR3 is 14 residues long. Germline V gene sequence: CDR1 LGHDT, CDR2 YNNKEL (reference sequence). CDR3 DNA: TGTGCCAGCAGCCGTAGCGGGAGGGCTAACGAGCAGTACTTC. Amino acid sequence: CASSRSGRANEQYF.

V usage is TRBV18 and J usage is TRBJ2-5; D gene ambiguous. V was pared by 3 bases and J by 5 bases, with 10 bases between. The CDR3 totals 13 residues. Germline V CDR1 and CDR2: KGHSH, LQKENI. CDR3 nucleotide sequence: TGTGCCAGCTCACCCTCCTTCAGGGAGACCCAGTACTTC. Translating it yields CASSPSFRETQYF.

The rearrangement joins TRBV5-1 to TRBJ2-1, with 8 bases aligning to TRBD1. This CDR3 is 15 amino acids long. Germline CDR1 SGHRS, CDR2 YFSETQ. V was pared by 1 base and J by 6 bases, with 6 bases of the junction left unmatched. For the CDR3, the DNA is TGCGCCAGCAGCTTGAGACTAGACAGGGGCAATGAGCAGTTCTTC. It translates to CASSLRLDRGNEQFF.

The V call is TRBV6-5, the J call TRBJ1-5; no firm D call. This CDR3 comprises 15 residues. Trimming took off 7 bases at V and 2 bases at J, with 15 bases between the two ends. Germline V lookup: CDR1 MNHEY, CDR2 SVGAGI. This chain's CDR3 is CASKPDPGRNQPQHF. CDR3 nucleotide sequence: TGTGCCAGCAAGCCGGACCCGGGTCGCAATCAGCCCCAGCATTTT.

The chain couples TRBV2 to TRBJ2-2; D uncertain. V lost 4 bases and J lost 5, with 8 bases in between. Germline V gives CDR1 SNHLY, CDR2 FYNNEI. The CDR3 runs 13 residues. The CDR3 reads CASSVGVTGELFF. CDR3 bases: TGTGCCAGCAGTGTTGGCGTTACCGGGGAGCTGTTTTTT.

The chain employs TRBV24-1 and TRBJ2-5; perhaps TRBD2 as D (7 bases). The V end was cut by 4 bases, the J end by 5 bases, with 16 bases between. Germline V lookup: CDR1 KGHDR, CDR2 SFDVKD. This CDR3 region has 15 residues. The CDR3: CATSDPRSGGETQYF. DNA of the CDR3: TGTGCCACCAGTGACCCTCGGTCGGGGGGCGAGACCCAGTACTTC.

The rearrangement joins TRBV5-6 to TRBJ2-1; a possible D gene is TRBD2 (5 bases). The V and J ends lost 2 bases and 0 bases respectively, with 15 bases between them. The CDR3 loop spans 17 amino acids. Germline CDR1 reads SGHDT; CDR2 reads YYEEEE. CDR3 protein: CASSLKLGRPSYNEQFF. The CDR3 coding sequence is TGTGCCAGCAGCTTAAAGTTAGGGAGACCCTCCTACAATGAGCAGTTCTTC.

This clone was seen just once. V is TRBV15 and J is TRBJ1-5, with TRBD1 matching 9 bases. V lost 5 bases, J lost 4 bases, and 9 bases stayed unmatched. Germline-derived CDR1 and CDR2 are LNHNV and YYDKDF (reference sequence). The CDR3 contains 16 residues. In nucleotides, the CDR3 is TGTGCCACCAGCGCAGAACAGGGGGCGGGAAATCAGCCCCAGCATTTT. Its translation: CATSAEQGAGNQPQHF. Full variable domain (outside the CDR3, taken from reference TRBV15 and TRBJ1-5): DAMVIQNPRYQVTQFGKPVTLSCSQTLNHNVMYWYQQKSSQAPKLLFHYYDKDFNNEADTPDNFQSRRPNTSFCFLDIRSPGLGDTAMYLCATSAEQGAGNQPQHFGDGTRLSIL.

The sample holds a few counts of this clone. The chain carries TRBV7-9 and TRBJ2-2, with 15 bases identical to TRBD2. The V and J ends lost 5 bases and 3 bases, in that order; junction bases with no gene match: 7. Germline assignment: CDR1 SEHNR and CDR2 FQNEAQ (reference sequence). This CDR3 spans 18 amino acids. The CDR3 is CASSLGTSGRRDTGELFF. The CDR3 DNA follows: TGTGCCAGCAGCCTCGGGACTAGCGGGAGGAGGGACACCGGGGAGCTGTTTTTT.

The chain is built from TRBV9 and TRBJ2-4, with D uncertain. Germline CDR1 and CDR2: SGDLS and YYNGEE. This CDR3 is 14 amino acids long. Between the trimmed V and J ends, which lost 0 bases and 6 bases, there was a span of 10 bases. CDR3 nucleotide sequence: TGTGCCAGCAGCGTAGGTGACACTCTAAACATTCAGTACTTC. Translated, it gives CASSVGDTLNIQYF.

This rearrangement joins TRBV2 to TRBJ2-3; 10 nucleotides agree with TRBD1. Germline V gene lookup returns CDR1 SNHLY and CDR2 FYNNEI. CDR3 length: 15 residues. The trim removed 5 bases at V and 3 bases at J, leaving 5 bases unmatched. CDR3 residues: CASSFDRGRTDTQYF. The CDR3 DNA reads TGTGCCAGCAGTTTCGACAGGGGGCGGACAGATACGCAGTATTTT.

This clone has just one count. The rearrangement uses TRBV27 and TRBJ1-4; D ambiguous. The germline V and J ends were trimmed by 5 bases and 8 bases, with 15 bases remaining between them. CDR1 is MNHEY, CDR2 SMNVEV, per germline (reference sequence). The CDR3 length is 14 residues. Here the CDR3 DNA reads TGTGCCAGCAGTCCCGTTCGCCTTGGGGAAAAACTGTTTTTT. Protein sequence: CASSPVRLGEKLFF.

The chain is built from TRBV6-5 and TRBJ1-3; no firm D call. The CDR3 totals 16 residues. The germline V gene encodes CDR1 MNHEY and CDR2 SVGAGI. V dropped 0 bases and J dropped 0 bases, with 9 bases sitting between them. The CDR3 is CASSYSDGISGNTIYF. The CDR3 coding sequence is TGTGCCAGCAGTTACTCAGACGGCATCTCTGGAAACACCATATATTTT.

The chain couples TRBV5-8 to TRBJ1-1, with 7 positions matching TRBD1. This CDR3 contains 15 residues. V shed 3 bases, J shed 5 bases, and the junction held 10 bases outside the gene matches. Germline V gene data show CDR1 as SGHTS and CDR2 as YDEGEE. The CDR3: CASSWGQSGATEAFF. CDR3 sequence (DNA): TGTGCCAGCAGCTGGGGACAGTCGGGGGCGACTGAAGCTTTCTTT.

The chain couples TRBV5-6 to TRBJ2-3; D is uncertain. Deletions cut 3 bases from V and 3 bases from J, with 17 bases between. The germline V gene encodes CDR1 SGHDT and CDR2 YYEEEE. This CDR3 comprises 16 residues. The CDR3 bases are TGTGCCAGCAGCTCACCGACGAAGGGTGGAACAGATACGCAGTATTTT. Translation gives CASSSPTKGGTDTQYF.

CDR3 sequence (DNA): TGCAGCGTTGTCGCACAGGGCACAGATACGCAGTATTTT. The encoded protein is CSVVAQGTDTQYF. This chain links TRBV29-1 with TRBJ2-3; possibly TRBD1 for D (5 bases). The germline V gene encodes CDR1 SQVTM and CDR2 ANQGSEA. The CDR3 is made up of 13 amino acids. V was cut by 4 bases and J by 1 base, with 9 bases left in between.

V gene TRBV5-6 combines with J gene TRBJ2-3; 8 bases are shared with TRBD2. With V trimmed by 1 base and J by 6 bases, 10 bases remained unmatched. The CDR3 spans 16 residues. Germline loops: CDR1 SGHDT, CDR2 YYEEEE. The CDR3 region is CASSLFQAGVQDTQYF. The CDR3 bases are TGTGCCAGCAGCTTGTTTCAAGCGGGGGTTCAGGATACGCAGTATTTT.

V is TRBV3-1 (or the pseudogene TRBV3-2) and J is TRBJ2-7; TRBD2 might be the D (5 bases). Per germline, CDR1 LGHDT and CDR2 YNNKEL (reference sequence). There are 14 residues in the CDR3. Trimming stripped 2 bases from V and 7 bases from J, with 15 bases between. CDR3 DNA sequence: TGTGCCAGCAGCCAAATGGTGATCACGGGGGAGCAGTACTTC. It encodes CASSQMVITGEQYF.

The V call is TRBV19, the J call TRBJ2-7, with 9 nucleotides matching TRBD2. V lost 5 bases to trimming and J lost 6 bases; unmatched junction nucleotides: 5. In germline, CDR1 is LNHDA, CDR2 SQIVND (reference sequence). CDR3 length: 13 residues. This CDR3 is CASSSLAGSEQYF. CDR3 bases: TGTGCCAGTAGTTCCCTAGCGGGGAGCGAGCAGTACTTC.

This sequence joins TRBV19 and TRBJ2-1; D might be TRBD1 (6 bases). The V gene lost 4 bases and the J gene lost 8 bases, with 18 bases spanning the gap. The length of the CDR3 is 15 residues. CDR1 is LNHDA and CDR2 is SQIVND in the germline V gene (reference sequence). CDR3 loop: CASSRTVPPRDEQFF. In nucleotides, the CDR3 is TGTGCCAGTAGTAGGACAGTACCCCCCAGGGATGAGCAGTTCTTC.

This clone appeared once. The chain couples TRBV7-8 to TRBJ2-3; TRBD1 matches 8 bases. Unmatched junction bases numbered 9, after V lost 5 bases and J lost 2 bases. The germline CDR1 and CDR2 sequences are SGHVS and FQNEAQ. The CDR3 is made up of 16 amino acids. The chain's CDR3 is CASSRFRDRTTDTQYF. DNA of the CDR3: TGTGCCAGCAGCCGCTTCCGGGACAGGACCACAGATACGCAGTATTTT.

This rearrangement joins TRBV10-3 to TRBJ2-7; 10 nucleotides agree with TRBD2. Germline V gene data show CDR1 as ENHRY and CDR2 as SYGVKD. The CDR3 covers 16 residues. The ends lost 3 bases at V and 3 bases at J; junction bases unmatched: 8. The CDR3 spells CAISEETSGLNYEQYF. The DNA of the CDR3 is TGTGCCATCAGTGAAGAGACTAGCGGGTTAAACTACGAGCAGTACTTC.

The chain carries TRBV7-9 and TRBJ1-2, with TRBD1 matching 7 bases. This CDR3 is 16 amino acids long. Germline lookup yields CDR1 SEHNR and CDR2 FQNEAQ (reference sequence). V trimming: 7 bases; J trimming: 5 bases; junction bases outside the gene matches: 16. CDR3 sequence: CASTSGGSGRNYGYTF. The CDR3 DNA sequence: TGTGCCAGCACCTCAGGGGGGTCGGGCAGGAATTATGGCTACACCTTC.

This clone turned up a few times. This sequence joins TRBV6-1 and TRBJ2-1, with 11 positions matching TRBD2. V shed 2 bases, J shed 3 bases, and the junction held 0 bases outside the gene matches. Germline CDR1 reads MNHNS; CDR2 reads SASEGT. There are 15 residues in the CDR3. The CDR3 DNA reads as TGTGCCAGCAGTGAAACTAGCGGGAGCTACAATGAGCAGTTCTTC. Its translation: CASSETSGSYNEQFF.